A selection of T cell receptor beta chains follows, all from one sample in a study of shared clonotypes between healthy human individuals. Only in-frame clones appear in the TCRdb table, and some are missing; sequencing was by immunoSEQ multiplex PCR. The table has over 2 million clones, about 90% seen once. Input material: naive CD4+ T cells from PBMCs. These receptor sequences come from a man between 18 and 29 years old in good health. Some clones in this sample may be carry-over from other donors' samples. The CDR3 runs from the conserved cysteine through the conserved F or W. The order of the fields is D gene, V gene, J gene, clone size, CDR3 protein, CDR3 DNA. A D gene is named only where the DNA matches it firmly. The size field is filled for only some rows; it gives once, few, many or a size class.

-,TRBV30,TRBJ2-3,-,CAWRSTGLTDTQYF,TGTGCCTGGAGGTCGACAGGACTCACAGATACGCAGTATTTT
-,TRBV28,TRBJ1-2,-,CASSWANYGYTF,TGTGCCAGCAGTTGGGCGAACTATGGCTACACCTTC
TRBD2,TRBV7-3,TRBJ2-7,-,CASSFSYRLAAFSYEQYF,TGTGCCAGCAGCTTCTCATACCGACTAGCGGCTTTCTCCTACGAGCAGTACTTC
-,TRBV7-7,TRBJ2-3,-,CASSLGLAGSTDTQYF,TGTGCCAGCAGCTTAGGCTTGGCGGGATCCACAGATACGCAGTATTTT
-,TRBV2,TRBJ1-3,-,CASSLQGAGNTIYF,TGTGCCAGCAGTCTACAGGGTGCTGGAAACACCATATATTTT
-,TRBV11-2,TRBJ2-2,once,CASSLRGELFF,TGTGCCAGCAGCCTTAGGGGGGAGCTGTTTTTT
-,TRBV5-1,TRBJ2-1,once,CASSSGTVYNEQFF,TGCGCCAGCAGCTCCGGGACTGTCTACAATGAGCAGTTCTTC
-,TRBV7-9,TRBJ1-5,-,CASSPRPKWGQPQHF,TGTGCCAGCAGCCCTCGGCCTAAATGGGGGCAGCCCCAGCATTTT
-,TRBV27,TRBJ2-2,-,CASSAVSAQEGELFF,TGTGCCAGCAGCGCTGTATCTGCCCAGGAAGGGGAGCTGTTTTTT
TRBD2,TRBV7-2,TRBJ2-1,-,CASSSRLASSYNEQFF,TGTGCCAGCAGCTCTAGACTAGCGAGCTCCTACAATGAGCAGTTCTTC
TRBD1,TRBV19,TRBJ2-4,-,CASSIVGQGVINIQYF,TGTGCCAGTAGTATAGTCGGGCAGGGGGTGATAAACATTCAGTACTTC
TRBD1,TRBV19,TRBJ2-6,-,CASSGQAPRSANVLTF,TGTGCCAGTAGTGGACAGGCCCCCAGGTCTGCCAACGTCCTGACTTTC
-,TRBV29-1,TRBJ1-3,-,CSVKSPDRGSGNTIYF,TGCAGCGTCAAAAGCCCCGACCGTGGCTCTGGAAACACCATATATTTT
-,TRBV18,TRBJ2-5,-,CASSPGGVGETQYF,TGTGCCAGCTCACCAGGGGGTGTGGGAGAGACCCAGTACTTC
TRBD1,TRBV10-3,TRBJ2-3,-,CAISFRDRQLTDTQYF,TGTGCCATCAGTTTCCGGGACAGACAACTCACAGATACGCAGTATTTT
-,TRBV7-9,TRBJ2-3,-,CAFGGRPDTQYF,TGTGCCTTCGGTGGGAGGCCAGATACGCAGTATTTT
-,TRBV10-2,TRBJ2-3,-,CASSDPSSASSTDTQYF,TGCGCCAGCAGTGATCCTTCCAGCGCATCTAGCACAGATACGCAGTATTTT
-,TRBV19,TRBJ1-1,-,CASSIRSAAEAFF,TGTGCCAGTAGTATACGATCGGCAGCAGAAGCTTTCTTT
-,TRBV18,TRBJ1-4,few,CASSLLPGANEKLFF,TGTGCCAGCTCACTCCTCCCTGGGGCGAATGAAAAACTGTTTTTT
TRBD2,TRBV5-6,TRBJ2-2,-,CASSSLAGAGELFF,TGTGCCAGCAGCTCCCTAGCGGGAGCCGGGGAGCTGTTTTTT